The sequence of this T cell receptor beta chain was determined in a study of blood T cell repertoires in COVID-19. Between the trimmed V and J ends, which lost 3 bases and 0 bases, there was a span of 9 bases. The germline gives CDR1 LNHDA, CDR2 SQIVND (reference sequence). The CDR3 runs 15 residues. In Seattle, patients joined the study during active infection and were tracked longitudinally. Authors' analysis steps: Reference gene primer amplification in the assay estimated nucleated cell counts. The method was immunoSEQ multiplex PCR; TCRdb's version includes in-frame clones alone and lacks a portion of them. The V and J calls and the clone size are those of that table, but D and trimming were determined from the DNA. There are about 68,000 clones in the sample; 90% to 95% occur only once, and roughly 7.3% lies in the top ten.

This clonotype originated in a man aged 35-49 years with COVID-19, enrolled during active disease. What was sequenced was peripheral blood. The chain has TRBV19 and TRBJ1-3; D is ambiguous. CDR3 amino acids: CASSIAGFSGNTIYF. CDR3 DNA sequence: TGTGCCAGTAGTATCGCGGGCTTCTCTGGAAACACCATATATTTT.